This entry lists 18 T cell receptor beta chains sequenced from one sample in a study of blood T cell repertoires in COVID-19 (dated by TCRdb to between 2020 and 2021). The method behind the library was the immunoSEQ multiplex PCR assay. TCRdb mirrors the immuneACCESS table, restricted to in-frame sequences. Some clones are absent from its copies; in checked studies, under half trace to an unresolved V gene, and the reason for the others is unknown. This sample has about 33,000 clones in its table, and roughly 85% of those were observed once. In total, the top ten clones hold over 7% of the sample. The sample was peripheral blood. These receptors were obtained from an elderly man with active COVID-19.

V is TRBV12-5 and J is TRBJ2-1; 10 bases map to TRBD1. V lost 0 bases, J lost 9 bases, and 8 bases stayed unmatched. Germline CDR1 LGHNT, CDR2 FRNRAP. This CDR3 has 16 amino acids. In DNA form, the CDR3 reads TGTGCTAGTGGTTTGGTAGTGGACAGGGGGGTGGGTGAGCAGTTCTTC. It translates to CASGLVVDRGVGEQFF.

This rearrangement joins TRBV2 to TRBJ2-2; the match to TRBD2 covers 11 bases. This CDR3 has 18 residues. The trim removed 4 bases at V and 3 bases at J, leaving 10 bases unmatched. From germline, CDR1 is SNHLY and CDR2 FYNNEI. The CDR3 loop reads CASSASGGTSKYTGELFF. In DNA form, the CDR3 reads TGTGCCAGCAGTGCTAGCGGGGGGACCTCGAAGTACACCGGGGAGCTGTTTTTT. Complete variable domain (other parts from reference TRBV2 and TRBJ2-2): EPEVTQTPSHQVTQMGQEVILRCVPISNHLYFYWYRQILGQKVEFLVSFYNNEISEKSEIFDDQFSVERPDGSNFTLKIRSTKLEDSAMYFCASSASGGTSKYTGELFFGEGSRLTVL.

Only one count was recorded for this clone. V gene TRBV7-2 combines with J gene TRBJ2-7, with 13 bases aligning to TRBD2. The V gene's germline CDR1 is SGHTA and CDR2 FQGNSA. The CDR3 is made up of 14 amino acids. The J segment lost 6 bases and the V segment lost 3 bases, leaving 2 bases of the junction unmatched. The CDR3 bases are TGTGCCAGCAGCTTCCGACTAGCGGGGGGCGAGCAGTACTTC. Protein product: CASSFRLAGGEQYF.

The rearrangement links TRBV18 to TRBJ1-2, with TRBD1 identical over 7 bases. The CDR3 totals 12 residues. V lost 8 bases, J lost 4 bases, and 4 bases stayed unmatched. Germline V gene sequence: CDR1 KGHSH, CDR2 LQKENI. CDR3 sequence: CASTRDSYGYTF. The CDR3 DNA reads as TGTGCCAGCACCCGGGACAGCTATGGCTACACCTTC.

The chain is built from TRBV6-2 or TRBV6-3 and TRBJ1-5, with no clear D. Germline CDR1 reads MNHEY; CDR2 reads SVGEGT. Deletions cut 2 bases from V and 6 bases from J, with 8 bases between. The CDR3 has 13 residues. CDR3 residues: CASSYVEGQPQHF. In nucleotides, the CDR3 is TGTGCCAGCAGTTACGTTGAGGGTCAGCCCCAGCATTTT.

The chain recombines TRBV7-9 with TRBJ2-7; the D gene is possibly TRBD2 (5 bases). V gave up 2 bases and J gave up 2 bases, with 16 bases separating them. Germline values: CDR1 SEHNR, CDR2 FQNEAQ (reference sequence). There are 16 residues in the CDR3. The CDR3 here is CASSLWEGPGTYEQYF. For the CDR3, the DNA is TGTGCCAGCAGCTTATGGGAAGGGCCCGGGACCTACGAGCAGTACTTC. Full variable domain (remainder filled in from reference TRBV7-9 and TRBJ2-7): DTGVSQNPRHKITKRGQNVTFRCDPISEHNRLYWYRQTLGQGPEFLTYFQNEAQLEKSRLLSDRFSAERPKGSFSTLEIQRTEQGDSAMYLCASSLWEGPGTYEQYFGPGTRLTVT.

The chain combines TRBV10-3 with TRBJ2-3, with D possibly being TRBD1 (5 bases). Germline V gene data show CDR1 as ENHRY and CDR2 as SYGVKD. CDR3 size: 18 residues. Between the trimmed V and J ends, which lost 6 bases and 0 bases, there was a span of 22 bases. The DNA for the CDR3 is TGTGCCATCAGGGGCCAATCCAGGACAAGCTCTAGCACAGATACGCAGTATTTT. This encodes CAIRGQSRTSSSTDTQYF.

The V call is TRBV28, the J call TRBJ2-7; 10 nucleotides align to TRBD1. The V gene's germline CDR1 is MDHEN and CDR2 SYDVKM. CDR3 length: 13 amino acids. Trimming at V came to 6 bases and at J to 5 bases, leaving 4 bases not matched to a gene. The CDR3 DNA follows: TGTGCCAGCAGGACAGGGGGCGTGGACGAGCAGTACTTC. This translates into CASRTGGVDEQYF.

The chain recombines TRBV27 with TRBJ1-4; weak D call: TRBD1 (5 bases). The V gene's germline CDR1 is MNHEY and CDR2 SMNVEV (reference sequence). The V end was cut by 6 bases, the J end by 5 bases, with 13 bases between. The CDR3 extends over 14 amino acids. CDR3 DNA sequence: TGTGCCAGCAGCCAGGGAGGTCGGAATGAAAAACTGTTTTTT. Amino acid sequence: CASSQGGRNEKLFF.

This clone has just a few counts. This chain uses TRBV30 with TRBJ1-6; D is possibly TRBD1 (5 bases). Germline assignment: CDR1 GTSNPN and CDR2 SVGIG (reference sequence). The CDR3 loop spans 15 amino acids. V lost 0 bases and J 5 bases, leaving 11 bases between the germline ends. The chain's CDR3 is CAWSVSGTDNSPLHF. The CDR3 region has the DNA TGTGCCTGGAGTGTAAGCGGGACGGATAATTCACCCCTCCACTTT.

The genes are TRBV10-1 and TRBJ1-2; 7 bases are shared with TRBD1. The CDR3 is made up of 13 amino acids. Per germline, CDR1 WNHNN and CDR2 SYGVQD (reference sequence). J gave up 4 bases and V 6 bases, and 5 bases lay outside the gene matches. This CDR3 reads CASRGDSGYGYTF. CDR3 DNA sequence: TGCGCCAGCAGGGGGGACAGCGGCTATGGCTACACCTTC.

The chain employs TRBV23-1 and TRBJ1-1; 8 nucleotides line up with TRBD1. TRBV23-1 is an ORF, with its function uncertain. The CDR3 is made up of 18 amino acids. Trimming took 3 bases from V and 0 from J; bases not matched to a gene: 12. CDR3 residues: CASSQVGTGRVMNTEAFF. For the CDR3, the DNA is TGCGCCAGCAGTCAGGTTGGGACAGGAAGAGTCATGAACACTGAAGCTTTCTTT.

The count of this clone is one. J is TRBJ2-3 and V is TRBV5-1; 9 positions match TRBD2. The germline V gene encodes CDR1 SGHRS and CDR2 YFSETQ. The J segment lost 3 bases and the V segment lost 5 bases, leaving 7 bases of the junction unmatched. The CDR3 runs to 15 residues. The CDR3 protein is CASRSLAGRTDTQYF. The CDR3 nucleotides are TGCGCCAGCAGATCACTAGCGGGTAGGACAGATACGCAGTATTTT.

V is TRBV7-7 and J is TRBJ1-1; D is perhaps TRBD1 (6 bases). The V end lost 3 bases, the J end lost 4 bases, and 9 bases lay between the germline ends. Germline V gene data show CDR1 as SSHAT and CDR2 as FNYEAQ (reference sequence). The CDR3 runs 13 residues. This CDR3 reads CASSLKQGTEAFF. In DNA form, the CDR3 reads TGTGCCAGCAGCTTGAAACAGGGCACTGAAGCTTTCTTT.

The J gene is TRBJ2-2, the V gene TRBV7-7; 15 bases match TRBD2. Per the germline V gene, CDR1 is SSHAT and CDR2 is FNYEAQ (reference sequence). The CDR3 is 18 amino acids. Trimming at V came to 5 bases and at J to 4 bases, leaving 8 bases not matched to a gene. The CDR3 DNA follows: TGTGCCAGCAGCCCAGGACTAGCGGGGGGGCTTGTCACCGGGGAGCTGTTTTTT. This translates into CASSPGLAGGLVTGELFF. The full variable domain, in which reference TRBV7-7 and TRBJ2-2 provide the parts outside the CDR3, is GAGVSQSPRYKVTKRGQDVTLRCDPISSHATLYWYQQALGQGPEFLTYFNYEAQPDKSGLPSDRFSAERPEGSISTLTIQRTEQRDSAMYRCASSPGLAGGLVTGELFFGEGSRLTVL.

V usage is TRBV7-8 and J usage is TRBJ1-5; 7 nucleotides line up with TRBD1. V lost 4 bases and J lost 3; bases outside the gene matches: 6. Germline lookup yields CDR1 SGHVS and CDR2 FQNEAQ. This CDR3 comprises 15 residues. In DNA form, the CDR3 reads TGTGCCAGCAGCTCCGCCGACAGGGACAATCAGCCCCAGCATTTT. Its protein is CASSSADRDNQPQHF.

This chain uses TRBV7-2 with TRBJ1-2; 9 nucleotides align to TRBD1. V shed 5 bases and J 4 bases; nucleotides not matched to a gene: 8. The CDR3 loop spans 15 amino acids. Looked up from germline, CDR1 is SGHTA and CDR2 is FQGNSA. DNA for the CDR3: TGTGCCAGCAGCGACCAGACAGGGGGGTCCTATGGCTACACCTTC. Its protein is CASSDQTGGSYGYTF.

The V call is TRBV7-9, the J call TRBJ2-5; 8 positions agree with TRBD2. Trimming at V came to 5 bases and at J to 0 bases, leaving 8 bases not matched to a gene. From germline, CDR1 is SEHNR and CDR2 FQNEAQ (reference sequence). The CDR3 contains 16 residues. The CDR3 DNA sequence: TGTGCCAGCAGCCTGGGGCTAGCGGGTAACCAAGAGACCCAGTACTTC. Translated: CASSLGLAGNQETQYF.